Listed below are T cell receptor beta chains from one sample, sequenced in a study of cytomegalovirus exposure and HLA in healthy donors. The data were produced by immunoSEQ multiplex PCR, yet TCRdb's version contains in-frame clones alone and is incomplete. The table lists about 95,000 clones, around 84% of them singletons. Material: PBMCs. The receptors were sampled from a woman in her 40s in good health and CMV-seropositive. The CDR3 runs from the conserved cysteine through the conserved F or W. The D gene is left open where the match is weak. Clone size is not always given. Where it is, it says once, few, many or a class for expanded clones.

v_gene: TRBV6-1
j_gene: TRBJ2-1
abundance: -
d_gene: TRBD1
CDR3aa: CASNEDRGRREQFF
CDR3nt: TGTGCCAGCAACGAGGACAGGGGGCGTCGTGAGCAGTTCTTC

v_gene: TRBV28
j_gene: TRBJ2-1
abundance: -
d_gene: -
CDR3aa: CASSVRVDEQFF
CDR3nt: TGTGCCAGCAGCGTCAGGGTCGATGAGCAGTTCTTC

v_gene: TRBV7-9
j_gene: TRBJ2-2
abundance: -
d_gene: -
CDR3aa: CSSSLSTGELFF
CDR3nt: TGTTCCAGCAGCTTATCTACCGGGGAGCTGTTTTTT

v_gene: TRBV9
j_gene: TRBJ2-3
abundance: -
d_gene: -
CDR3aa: CASSVAGGTSTDTQYF
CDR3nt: TGTGCCAGCAGCGTAGCGGGCGGGACCAGCACAGATACGCAGTATTTT

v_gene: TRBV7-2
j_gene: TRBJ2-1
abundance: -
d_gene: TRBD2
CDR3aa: CASSLVAGGRNEQFF
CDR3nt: TGTGCCAGCAGCTTAGTAGCGGGAGGCCGCAATGAGCAGTTCTTC

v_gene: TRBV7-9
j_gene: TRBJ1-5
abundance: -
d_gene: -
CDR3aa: CASSPDRFGNQPQHF
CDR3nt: TGTGCCAGCAGCCCAGACAGATTCGGCAATCAGCCCCAGCATTTT

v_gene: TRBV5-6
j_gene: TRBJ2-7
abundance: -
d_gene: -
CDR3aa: CASSRSGTYEQYF
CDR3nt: TGTGCCAGCAGCCGAAGCGGAACCTACGAGCAGTACTTC

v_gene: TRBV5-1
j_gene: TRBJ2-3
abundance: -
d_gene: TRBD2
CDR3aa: CASSLTSWATDTQYF
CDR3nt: TGCGCCAGCAGCCTGACTAGCTGGGCCACAGATACGCAGTATTTT

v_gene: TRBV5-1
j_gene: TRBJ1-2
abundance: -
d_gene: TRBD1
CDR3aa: CASSRLDRGDGYTF
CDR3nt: TGCGCCAGCAGCCGACTAGACAGGGGCGATGGCTACACCTTC

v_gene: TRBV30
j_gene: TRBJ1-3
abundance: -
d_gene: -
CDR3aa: CAWRSGSGNTIYF
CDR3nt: TGTGCCTGGAGGTCGGGGTCTGGAAACACCATATATTTT

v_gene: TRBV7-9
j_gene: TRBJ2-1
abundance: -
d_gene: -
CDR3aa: CASQGRDSYNEQFF
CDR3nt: TGTGCCAGCCAAGGGCGGGACTCCTACAATGAGCAGTTCTTC

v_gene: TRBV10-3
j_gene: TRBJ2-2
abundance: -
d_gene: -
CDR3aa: CAISERAETGELFF
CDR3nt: TGTGCCATCAGTGAGAGAGCCGAGACCGGGGAGCTGTTTTTT

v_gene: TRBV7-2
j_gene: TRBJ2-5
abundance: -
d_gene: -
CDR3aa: CASSLDEGPGYF
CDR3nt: TGTGCCAGCAGCTTAGACGAAGGCCCAGGGTACTTC

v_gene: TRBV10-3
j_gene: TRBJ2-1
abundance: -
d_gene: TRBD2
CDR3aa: CAISRTSGSISSYNEQFF
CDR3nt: TGTGCCATCAGTAGGACTAGCGGGTCTATTAGCTCCTACAATGAGCAGTTCTTC

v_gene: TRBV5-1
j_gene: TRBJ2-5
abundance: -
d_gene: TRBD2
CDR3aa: CASSSLAGDTETQYF
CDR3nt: TGCGCCAGCAGCTCCCTAGCGGGAGATACAGAGACCCAGTACTTC

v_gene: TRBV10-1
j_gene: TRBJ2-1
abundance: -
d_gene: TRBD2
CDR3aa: CASGGGSGSLDNEQFF
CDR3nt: TGCGCCAGCGGGGGGGGTAGCGGGAGTTTGGACAATGAGCAGTTCTTC

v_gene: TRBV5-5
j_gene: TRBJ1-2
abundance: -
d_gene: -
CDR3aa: CASSLAGSNGYTF
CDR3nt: TGTGCCAGCAGCTTGGCAGGGTCTAATGGCTACACCTTC

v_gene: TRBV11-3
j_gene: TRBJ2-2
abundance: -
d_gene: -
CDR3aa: CASSFGGKRNGELFF
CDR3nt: TGTGCCAGCAGCTTCGGCGGGAAGAGGAACGGGGAGCTGTTTTTT

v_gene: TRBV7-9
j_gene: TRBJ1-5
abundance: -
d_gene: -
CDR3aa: CASSLAGQGHQPQHF
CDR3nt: TGTGCCAGCAGCTTAGCTGGTCAGGGGCATCAGCCCCAGCATTTT

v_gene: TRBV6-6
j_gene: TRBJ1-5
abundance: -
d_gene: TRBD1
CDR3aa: CASSSDGTGNQPQHF
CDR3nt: TGTGCCAGCAGTTCCGACGGGACAGGCAATCAGCCCCAGCATTTT

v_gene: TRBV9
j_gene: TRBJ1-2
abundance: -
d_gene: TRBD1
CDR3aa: CASSVGQGANGYTF
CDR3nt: TGTGCCAGCAGCGTAGGACAGGGGGCGAATGGCTACACCTTC

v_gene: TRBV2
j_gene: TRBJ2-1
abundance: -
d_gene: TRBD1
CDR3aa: CASSASGTGGFGQFF
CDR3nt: TGTGCCAGCAGTGCCTCCGGGACAGGGGGTTTCGGGCAGTTCTTC

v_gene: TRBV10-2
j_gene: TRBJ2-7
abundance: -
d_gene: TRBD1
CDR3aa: CASTDPGTGGSYEQYF
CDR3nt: TGCGCCAGCACAGACCCCGGGACAGGGGGCTCCTACGAGCAGTACTTC

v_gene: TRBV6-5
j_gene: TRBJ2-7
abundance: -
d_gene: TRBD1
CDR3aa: CASSRPGQGAEQYF
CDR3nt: TGTGCCAGCAGTCGACCGGGACAGGGGGCCGAGCAGTACTTC

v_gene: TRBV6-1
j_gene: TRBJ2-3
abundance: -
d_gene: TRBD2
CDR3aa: CASRTRREGRGGQYF
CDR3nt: TGTGCCAGCAGGACTCGGCGGGAGGGCCGAGGGGGGCAGTATTTT

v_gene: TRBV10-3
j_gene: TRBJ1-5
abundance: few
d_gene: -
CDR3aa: CAISDPHSNQPQHF
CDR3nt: TGTGCCATCAGTGACCCCCATAGCAATCAGCCCCAGCATTTT

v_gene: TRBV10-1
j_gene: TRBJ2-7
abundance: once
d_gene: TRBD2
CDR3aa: CASSSTGLATEQYF
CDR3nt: TGCGCCAGCAGTTCTACGGGACTAGCGACCGAGCAGTACTTC

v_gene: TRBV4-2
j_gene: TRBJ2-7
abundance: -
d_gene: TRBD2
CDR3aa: CASSREPPGLAGPSSYEQYF
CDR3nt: TGTGCCAGCAGCCGAGAGCCTCCGGGACTAGCGGGACCAAGCTCCTACGAGCAGTACTTC

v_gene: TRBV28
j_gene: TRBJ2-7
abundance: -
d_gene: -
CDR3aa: CASNPPGTYEQYF
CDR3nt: TGTGCCAGCAACCCGCCAGGGACCTACGAGCAGTACTTC

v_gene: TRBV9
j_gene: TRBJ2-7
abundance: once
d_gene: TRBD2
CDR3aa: CASSESGSTLEQYF
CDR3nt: TGTGCCAGCAGCGAAAGCGGGAGTACCTTGGAGCAGTACTTC

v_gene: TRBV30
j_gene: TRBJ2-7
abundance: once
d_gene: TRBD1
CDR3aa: CAWRKTGSSYEQYF
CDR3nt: TGTGCCTGGAGGAAGACAGGGTCGTCCTACGAGCAGTACTTC

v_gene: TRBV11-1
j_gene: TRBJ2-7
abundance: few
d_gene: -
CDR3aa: CASSTRDSLGEQYF
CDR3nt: TGTGCCAGCAGCACCAGAGACAGCCTGGGGGAGCAGTACTTC

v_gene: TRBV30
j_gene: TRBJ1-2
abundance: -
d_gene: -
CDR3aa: CAWSEGVYGYTF
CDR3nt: TGTGCCTGGAGCGAGGGGGTTTATGGCTACACCTTC

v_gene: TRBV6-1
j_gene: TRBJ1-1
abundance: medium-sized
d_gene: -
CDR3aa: CASTVSFGSAFF
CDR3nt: TGTGCCAGCACGGTCTCTTTCGGGTCAGCTTTCTTT

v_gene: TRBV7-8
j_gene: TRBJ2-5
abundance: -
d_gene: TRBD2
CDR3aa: CASSFTGGETQYF
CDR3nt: TGTGCCAGCAGCTTCACGGGAGGAGAGACCCAGTACTTC

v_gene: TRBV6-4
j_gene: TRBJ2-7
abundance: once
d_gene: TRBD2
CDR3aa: CASSDSRPGTSGRAGSYEQYF
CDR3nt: TGTGCCAGCAGTGACTCGAGGCCCGGGACTAGCGGGAGGGCCGGGTCCTACGAGCAGTACTTC

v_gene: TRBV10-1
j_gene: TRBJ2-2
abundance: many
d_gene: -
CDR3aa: CASSEGGNTGELFF
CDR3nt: TGCGCCAGCAGTGAGGGAGGGAACACCGGGGAGCTGTTTTTT

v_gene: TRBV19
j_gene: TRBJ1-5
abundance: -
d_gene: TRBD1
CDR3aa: CASSAGTGNQPQHF
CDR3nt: TGTGCCAGTAGTGCCGGGACAGGCAATCAGCCCCAGCATTTT